This section outlines one T cell receptor beta chain sequence together with its context. Analysis merged second doses at about 4 or about 12 weeks. These data belong to a study of T cell responses to AZD1222 COVID-19 vaccine. CDR3 length: 17 amino acids. Germline assignment: CDR1 SGDLS and CDR2 YYNGEE. The junction had 5 bases not matched to a gene; V was cut back by 2 bases and J by 0 bases. The table came from immunoSEQ multiplex PCR; TCRdb's copy has only in-frame clones and leaves some out. The table has about 120,000 clones, under 95% seen once; the top ten hold more than 4.5%. The chain joins TRBV9 to TRBJ2-2, with TRBD2 identical over 9 bases. The TCR originated in an adult who received the AZD1222 COVID-19 vaccine. Sample: peripheral blood, taken 28 days after the second AZD1222 dose. The CDR3 reads CASSVGGGASNTGELFF. CDR3 coding DNA: TGTGCCAGCAGCGTCGGCGGGGGGGCCTCGAACACCGGGGAGCTGTTTTTT. The variable domain in full, completed from reference TRBV9 and TRBJ2-2, reads DSGVTQTPKHLITATGQRVTLRCSPRSGDLSVYWYQQSLDQGLQFLIQYYNGEERAKGNILERFSAQQFPDLHSELNLSSLELGDSALYFCASSVGGGASNTGELFFGEGSRLTVL.